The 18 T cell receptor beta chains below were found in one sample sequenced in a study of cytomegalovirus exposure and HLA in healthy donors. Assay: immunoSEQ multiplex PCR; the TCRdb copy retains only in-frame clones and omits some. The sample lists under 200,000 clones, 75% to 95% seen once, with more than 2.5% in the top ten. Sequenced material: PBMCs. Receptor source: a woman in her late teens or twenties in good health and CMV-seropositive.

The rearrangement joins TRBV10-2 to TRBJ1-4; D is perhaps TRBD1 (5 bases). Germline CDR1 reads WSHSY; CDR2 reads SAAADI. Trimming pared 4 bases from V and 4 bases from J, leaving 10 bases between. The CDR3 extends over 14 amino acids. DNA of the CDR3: TGCGCCAGCAGTGGGAGACAGTTTAATGAAAAACTGTTTTTT. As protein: CASSGRQFNEKLFF.

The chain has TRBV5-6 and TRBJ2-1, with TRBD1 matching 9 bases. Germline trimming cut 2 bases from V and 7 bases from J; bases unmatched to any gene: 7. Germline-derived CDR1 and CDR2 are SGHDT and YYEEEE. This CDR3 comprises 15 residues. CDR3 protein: CASSFPGQGWNEQFF. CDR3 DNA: TGTGCCAGCAGCTTCCCGGGACAGGGTTGGAATGAGCAGTTCTTC.

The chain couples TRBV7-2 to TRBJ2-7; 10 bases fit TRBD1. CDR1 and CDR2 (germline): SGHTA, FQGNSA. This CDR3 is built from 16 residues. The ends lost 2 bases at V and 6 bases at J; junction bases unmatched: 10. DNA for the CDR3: TGTGCCAGCAGCTTATTGGGGGCCGGGACAGGGGCCGAGCAGTACTTC. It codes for CASSLLGAGTGAEQYF.

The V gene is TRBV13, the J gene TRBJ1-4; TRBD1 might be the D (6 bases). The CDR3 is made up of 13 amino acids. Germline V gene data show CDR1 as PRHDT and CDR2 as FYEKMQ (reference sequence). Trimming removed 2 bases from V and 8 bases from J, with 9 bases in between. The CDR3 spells CASSLLGQEKLFF. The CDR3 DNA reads TGTGCCAGCAGCTTATTGGGACAAGAAAAACTGTTTTTT.

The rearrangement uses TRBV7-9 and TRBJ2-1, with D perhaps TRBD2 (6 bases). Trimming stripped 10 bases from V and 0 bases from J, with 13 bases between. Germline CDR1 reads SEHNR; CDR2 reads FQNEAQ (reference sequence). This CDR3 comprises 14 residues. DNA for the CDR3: TGTGCCATACTGGGGGGAAGCTCCTACAATGAGCAGTTCTTC. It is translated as CAILGGSSYNEQFF.

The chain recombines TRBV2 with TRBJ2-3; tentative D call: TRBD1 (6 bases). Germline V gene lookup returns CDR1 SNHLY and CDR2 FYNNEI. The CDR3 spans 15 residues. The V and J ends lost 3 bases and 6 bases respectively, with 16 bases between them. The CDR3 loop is CASSETGLLYDTQYF. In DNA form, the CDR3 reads TGTGCCAGCAGTGAGACAGGCCTTCTTTACGATACGCAGTATTTT.

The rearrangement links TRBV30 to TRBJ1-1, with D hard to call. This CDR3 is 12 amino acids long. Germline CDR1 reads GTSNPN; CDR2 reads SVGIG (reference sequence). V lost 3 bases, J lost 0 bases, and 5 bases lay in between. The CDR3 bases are TGTGCCTGGAGGAGGGTGAACACTGAAGCTTTCTTT. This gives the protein CAWRRVNTEAFF.

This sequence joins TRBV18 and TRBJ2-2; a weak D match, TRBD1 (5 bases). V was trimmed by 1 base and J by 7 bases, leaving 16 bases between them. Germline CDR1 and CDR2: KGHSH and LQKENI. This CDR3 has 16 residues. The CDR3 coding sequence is TGTGCCAGCTCACCACTGGGGCCCCCTATTGGCGGGGAGCTGTTTTTT. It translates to CASSPLGPPIGGELFF.

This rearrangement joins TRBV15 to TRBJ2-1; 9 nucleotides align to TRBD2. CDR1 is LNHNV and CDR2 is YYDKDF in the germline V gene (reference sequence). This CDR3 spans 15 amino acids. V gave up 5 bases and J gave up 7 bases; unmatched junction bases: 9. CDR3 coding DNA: TGTGCCACCAGCCGGACTATAGCGGGAGATAATGAGCAGTTCTTC. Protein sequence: CATSRTIAGDNEQFF.

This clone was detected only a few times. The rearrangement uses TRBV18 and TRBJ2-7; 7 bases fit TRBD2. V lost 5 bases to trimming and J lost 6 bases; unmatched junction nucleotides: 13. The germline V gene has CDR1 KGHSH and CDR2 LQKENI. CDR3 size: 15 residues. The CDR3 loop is CASSSLVRGEGEQYF. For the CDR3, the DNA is TGTGCCAGCTCATCCCTTGTCCGGGGGGAGGGCGAGCAGTACTTC.

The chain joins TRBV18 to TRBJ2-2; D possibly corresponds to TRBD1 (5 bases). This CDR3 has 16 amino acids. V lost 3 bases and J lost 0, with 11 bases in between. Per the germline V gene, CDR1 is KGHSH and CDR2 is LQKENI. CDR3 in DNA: TGTGCCAGCTCACCCCAGACAGTAGCGAACACCGGGGAGCTGTTTTTT. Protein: CASSPQTVANTGELFF.

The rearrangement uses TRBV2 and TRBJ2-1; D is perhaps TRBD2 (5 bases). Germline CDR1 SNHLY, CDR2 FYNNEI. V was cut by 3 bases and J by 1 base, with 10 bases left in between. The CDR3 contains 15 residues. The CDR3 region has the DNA TGTGCCAGCAGTGACGAGGGTCTTTCCTACAATGAGCAGTTCTTC. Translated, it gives CASSDEGLSYNEQFF.

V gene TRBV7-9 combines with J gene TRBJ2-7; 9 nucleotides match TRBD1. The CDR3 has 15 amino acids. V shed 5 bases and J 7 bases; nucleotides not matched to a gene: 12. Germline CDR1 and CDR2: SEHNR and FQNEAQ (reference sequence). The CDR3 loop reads CASSTNLQGALEQYF. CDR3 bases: TGTGCCAGCAGCACAAACCTACAGGGGGCACTTGAGCAGTACTTC.

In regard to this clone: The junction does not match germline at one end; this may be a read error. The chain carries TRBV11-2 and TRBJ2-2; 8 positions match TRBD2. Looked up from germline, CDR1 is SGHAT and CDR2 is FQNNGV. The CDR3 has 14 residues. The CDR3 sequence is CASRREAKTGELFF. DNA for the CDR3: TGTGCCAGCAGGCGGGAGGCGAAGACCGGGGAGCTGTTTTTT.

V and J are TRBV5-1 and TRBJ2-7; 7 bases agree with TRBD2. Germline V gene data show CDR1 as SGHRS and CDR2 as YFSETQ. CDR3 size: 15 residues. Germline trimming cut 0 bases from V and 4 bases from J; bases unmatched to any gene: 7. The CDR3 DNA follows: TGCGCCAGCAGCTTGGATGCTAGCGGATTATACGAGCAGTACTTC. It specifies CASSLDASGLYEQYF.

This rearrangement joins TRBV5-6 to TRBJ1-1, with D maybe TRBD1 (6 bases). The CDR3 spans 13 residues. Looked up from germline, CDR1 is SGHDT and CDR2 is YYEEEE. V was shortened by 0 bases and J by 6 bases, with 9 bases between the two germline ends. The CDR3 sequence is CASSLGGGPEAFF. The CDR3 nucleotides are TGTGCCAGCAGCTTGGGAGGGGGACCTGAAGCTTTCTTT.

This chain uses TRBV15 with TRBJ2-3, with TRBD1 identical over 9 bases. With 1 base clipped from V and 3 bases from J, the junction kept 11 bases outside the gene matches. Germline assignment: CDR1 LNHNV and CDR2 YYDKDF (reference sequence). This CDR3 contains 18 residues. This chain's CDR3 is CATSRGTGADAITDTQYF. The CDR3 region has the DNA TGTGCCACCAGCAGAGGGACAGGGGCTGATGCCATAACAGATACGCAGTATTTT.

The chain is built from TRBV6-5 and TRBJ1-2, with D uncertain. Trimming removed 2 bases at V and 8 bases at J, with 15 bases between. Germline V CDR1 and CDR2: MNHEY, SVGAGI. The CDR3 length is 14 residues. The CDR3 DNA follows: TGTGCCAGCAGTTACGGGCCCCACCAACGGGGCTACACCTTC. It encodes CASSYGPHQRGYTF.